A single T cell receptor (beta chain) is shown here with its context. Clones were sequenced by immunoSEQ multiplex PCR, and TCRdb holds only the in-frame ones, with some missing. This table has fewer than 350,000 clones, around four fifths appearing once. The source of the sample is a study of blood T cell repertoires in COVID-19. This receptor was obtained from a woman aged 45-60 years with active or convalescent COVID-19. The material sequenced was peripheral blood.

The CDR3 loop reads CASSQWTGAPEAFF. The CDR3 bases are TGTGCCAGCAGCCAATGGACAGGGGCGCCTGAAGCTTTCTTT. V usage is TRBV14 and J usage is TRBJ1-1; 9 nucleotides match TRBD1. Trimming at V came to 2 bases and at J to 6 bases, leaving 4 bases not matched to a gene. From germline, CDR1 is SGHDN and CDR2 FVKESK. CDR3 size: 14 residues.